Here is one TCR beta chain with its context. Repertoires were generated with immunoSEQ multiplex PCR, while TCRdb's copy carries only in-frame clones and drops some. The table lists about 70,000 clones, about 94% of them singletons. With 4 bases clipped from V and 5 bases from J, the junction kept 9 bases outside the gene matches. Looked up from germline, CDR1 is KGHSH and CDR2 is LQKENI. This CDR3 is 16 amino acids long. This entry is derived from a study of control samples from healthy donors and cancer patients. The receptor's source is a woman in her twenties or thirties in good health. The sequenced material came from blood. The chain is built from TRBV18 and TRBJ1-5, with TRBD1 matching 9 bases. CDR3 protein: CASSQDRDRVYQPQHF. In nucleotides, the CDR3 is TGTGCCAGCTCACAAGACCGGGACAGGGTGTATCAGCCCCAGCATTTT.